This T cell receptor beta chain is drawn from a study of blood T cell repertoires in COVID-19. Across the whole study: Both acute and convalescent COVID-19 samples were obtained from the United States, Italy and Spain. Sources were T cells, B-cell-depleted T cells, or PBMCs; the material itself was cDNA or gDNA.

Study processing details: Reference gene primers were amplified, and this amplification served to estimate nucleated cell counts. Libraries were prepared by immunoSEQ multiplex PCR; TCRdb keeps only in-frame clonotypes and omits some of them. The V and J calls and clone size come from that table; D and trimming were worked out from the DNA. The profile shows roughly 200,000 clones, about nine tenths of them singletons. V gave up 2 bases and J gave up 5 bases; unmatched junction bases: 5. The CDR3 runs to 15 residues. Germline V gene lookup returns CDR1 LNHDA and CDR2 SQIVND (reference sequence). The specimen sequenced was peripheral blood. The chain recombines TRBV19 with TRBJ2-1; 8 bases align to TRBD1. The receptor was isolated from a man aged 50-59 years with acute or convalescent COVID-19. The DNA for the CDR3 is TGTGCCAGTAGTATACCGAGACAGGGGAACAATGAGCAGTTCTTC. Its protein is CASSIPRQGNNEQFF.